The rows below give T cell receptor beta chains drawn from one sample of a study of blood T cell repertoires in COVID-19. Some clones are missing from TCRdb's copy, which holds only in-frame ones; the method was immunoSEQ multiplex PCR. Of 270,000 or so clones in the sample, roughly 90% are singletons; the top ten hold roughly 5%. The specimen sequenced was peripheral blood. The receptors shown here come from a man aged 40-49 years with acute or convalescent COVID-19. CDR3s leave out the opening cysteine and the closing phenylalanine or tryptophan. Size is omitted from some rows. Given values are once, few, many or a class for expanded clones.

clone_size	v_call	cdr3_aa
.	TRBV4-1	ASSQDHAGEIYNEQF
once	TRBV11-3	ASSFPPRDRGYEQY
.	TRBV14	ASSREVNYGYT
.	TRBV12-5	ASGPGQGPDTQY
.	TRBV4-2	ASSQEGPGEANEQY
once	TRBV9	ASSPGGLRGQPQH
once	TRBV4-1	ASSEQLNTEAF
.	TRBV6-6	ASKLDAYYGYT
.	TRBV19	ASGSTDRAQPQH
.	TRBV10-3	ATAPGQDTDTQY
.	TRBV6-5	ASSYGRGSRDGYT
.	TRBV12-5	ASGFRGWDSSYNEQF
.	TRBV6-5	ASREARGRSPLH
.	TRBV6-5	ASSSSGGSYNEQF
.	TRBV6-5	ASRSGTGEQY
.	TRBV27	ASSLGGSRDTQY
.	TRBV6-6	ASSPGQKKLF
.	TRBV5-1	ASSPGGTEGNTIY
.	TRBV30	ATGTEPEQY
.	TRBV2	ASSDLDRSEAF
.	TRBV11-3	ASSQRGGLNTEAF
.	TRBV6-5	ASREGFGAYNEQF
.	TRBV5-1	ASSLYGDQPQH
.	TRBV10-2	ASSDTGGPQETQY
.	TRBV5-6	ASSPRNSGSRGLHYEQY
.	TRBV19	ASAPLLQGTNSPLH
.	TRBV4-2	ASSQFTGTTYYGYT
.	TRBV4-1	ASSQGGLAGGPNEQF